A single sample gave rise to the 16 T cell receptor beta chains below, sequenced in a study of T cell responses to AZD1222 COVID-19 vaccine. Data came from immunoSEQ multiplex PCR; TCRdb stores just in-frame clones and leaves some out. The sample lists roughly 130,000 clones, approximately 83% occurring once. This specimen was peripheral blood, taken on day 0 of AZD1222 vaccination. The receptors derive from an adult in good health.

Turning to this clone: A read error may produce the germline difference seen at one junction end. This chain connects TRBV12-3 or TRBV12-4 to TRBJ2-4; a possible D gene is TRBD1 (6 bases). This CDR3 has 13 amino acids. CDR3 protein: CASSIAGAGIQYF. Here the CDR3 DNA reads TGTGCCAGCAGTATAGCAGGGGCGGGCATTCAGTACTTC.

Here the CDR3 DNA reads TGTGCCAGCTCACGACAGTCCCGGGCCTACGAGCAGTACTTC. This sequence encodes CASSRQSRAYEQYF. The rearrangement joins TRBV18 to TRBJ2-7, with D possibly being TRBD1 (5 bases). In germline, CDR1 is KGHSH, CDR2 LQKENI. V gave up 4 bases and J gave up 2 bases, with 12 bases separating them. This CDR3 is built from 14 residues.

This clone showed up just once. This chain joins TRBV11-2 and TRBJ1-2; D call uncertain. Germline CDR1 and CDR2: SGHAT and FQNNGV. Between the trimmed V and J ends, which lost 1 base and 7 bases, there was a span of 10 bases. The CDR3 sequence is 13 residues long. The CDR3, as DNA: TGTGCCAGCAGCTTAGGCACCGGCAGTGGCTACACCTTC. This gives the protein CASSLGTGSGYTF.

This chain connects TRBV12-5 to TRBJ1-1; D might be TRBD1 (5 bases). CDR3 length: 12 amino acids. Germline CDR1 and CDR2: LGHNT and FRNRAP. Deletions cut 5 bases from V and 6 bases from J, with 10 bases between. The CDR3 nucleotides are TGTGCTAGTGGTCCCGGGGGGGCTGAAGCTTTCTTT. Amino acids: CASGPGGAEAFF.

The chain employs TRBV7-9 and TRBJ1-1, with TRBD1 matching 12 bases. Germline lookup yields CDR1 SEHNR and CDR2 FQNEAQ (reference sequence). CDR3 size: 15 residues. The V and J ends lost 4 bases and 4 bases, in that order; junction bases with no gene match: 4. CDR3 sequence reads: CASSSGTGGFTEAFF. CDR3 nucleotides: TGTGCCAGCAGCTCCGGGACAGGGGGCTTCACTGAAGCTTTCTTT.

V is TRBV4-3 and J is TRBJ2-3; perhaps TRBD1 as D (6 bases). Between the trimmed V and J ends, which lost 0 bases and 6 bases, there was a span of 19 bases. CDR1 is LGHNA, CDR2 YSLEER, per germline. This CDR3 has 17 residues. The CDR3 loop is CASSQDLPQGNRDTQYF. Written as DNA, the CDR3 is TGCGCCAGCAGCCAAGATCTGCCGCAGGGGAACCGCGATACGCAGTATTTT.

Regarding this clone: The DNA is left out, because the CDR3 cannot be placed on it with certainty; the CDR3 is given as TCRdb lists it. CDR3: CATSRDLGSSNCFF. V and J are TRBV15 and TRBJ1-4. CDR1 and CDR2 (germline): LNHNV, YYDKDF (reference sequence). The CDR3 is made up of 14 amino acids, end residues included.

The V and J genes are TRBV10-3 and TRBJ2-1; D is uncertain. V was shortened by 2 bases and J by 9 bases, with 5 bases between the two germline ends. CDR3 length equals 11 residues. Germline V gives CDR1 ENHRY, CDR2 SYGVKD. The CDR3 sequence is CAISETPEQFF. In DNA, the CDR3 is TGTGCCATCAGTGAGACCCCTGAGCAGTTCTTC.

The V call is TRBV5-6, the J call TRBJ1-2; possible D gene TRBD1, 5 bases. V lost 0 bases and J 4 bases, leaving 19 bases between the germline ends. Per germline, CDR1 SGHDT and CDR2 YYEEEE. This CDR3 contains 17 residues. This chain's CDR3 is CASSLGWTGLLSYGYTF. The CDR3 DNA is TGTGCCAGCAGCTTGGGGTGGACGGGGCTCCTTTCCTATGGCTACACCTTC.

This clone was detected only once. The chain recombines TRBV7-9 with TRBJ1-1; TRBD1 aligns across 7 bases. With V trimmed by 0 bases and J by 4 bases, 2 bases remained unmatched. CDR1 is SEHNR, CDR2 FQNEAQ, per germline (reference sequence). The CDR3 sequence is 14 residues long. The CDR3 region has the DNA TGTGCCAGCAGCTTAGCGGCAGGGGGCACTGAAGCTTTCTTT. Its protein product is CASSLAAGGTEAFF.

This chain links TRBV30 with TRBJ2-7; the D gene is possibly TRBD2 (6 bases). V was trimmed by 4 bases and J by 4 bases, leaving 8 bases between them. CDR3 length: 11 amino acids. The germline V gene has CDR1 GTSNPN and CDR2 SVGIG (reference sequence). The CDR3 sequence is CAWKEGYEQYF. The CDR3 DNA is TGTGCCTGGAAGGAGGGTTACGAGCAGTACTTC.

The chain joins TRBV10-3 to TRBJ2-7; 10 bases line up with TRBD2. V shed 5 bases and J 2 bases; nucleotides not matched to a gene: 3. Germline V gene sequence: CDR1 ENHRY, CDR2 SYGVKD. The CDR3 spans 14 residues. This chain's CDR3 is CAISPSGSAYEQYF. CDR3 nucleotide sequence: TGTGCCATCAGTCCTAGCGGGAGTGCCTACGAGCAGTACTTC.

V is TRBV6-5 and J is TRBJ2-5; D perhaps matches TRBD1 (6 bases). The V and J ends lost 5 bases and 10 bases respectively, with 23 bases between them. CDR1 is MNHEY, CDR2 SVGAGI, per germline. The CDR3 has 15 amino acids. The CDR3 region is CASSHIQTGDDSQYF. The DNA of the CDR3 is TGTGCCAGCAGTCACATCCAGACAGGTGACGATAGCCAGTACTTC.

The chain has TRBV5-5 and TRBJ1-2; D call uncertain. Germline V gene data show CDR1 as SGHKS and CDR2 as YYEKEE (reference sequence). Trimming took 4 bases from V and 4 from J, leaving 20 bases between them. This CDR3 is 16 amino acids long. CDR3 residues: CASSPSYRGNLYGYTF. CDR3 in DNA: TGTGCCAGCAGCCCATCCTATCGAGGAAACCTCTATGGCTACACCTTC.

V gene TRBV5-1 combines with J gene TRBJ1-1; D might be TRBD1 (5 bases). The CDR3 is 16 amino acids. V was shortened by 3 bases and J by 3 bases, with 18 bases between the two germline ends. CDR1 is SGHRS, CDR2 YFSETQ, per germline. CDR3 nucleotide sequence: TGCGCCAGCAGCTCCCAACTCCCGGGGGTAGACACTGAAGCTTTCTTT. This sequence encodes CASSSQLPGVDTEAFF.

V usage is TRBV6-5 and J usage is TRBJ1-3; unclear D gene. V was shortened by 9 bases and J by 0 bases, with 15 bases between the two germline ends. The germline gives CDR1 MNHEY, CDR2 SVGAGI. This CDR3 spans 15 amino acids. DNA of the CDR3: TGTGCCAGTCGACAAGGCCCAAGCTCTGGAAACACCATATATTTT. It encodes CASRQGPSSGNTIYF.